Listed below are T cell receptor beta chains from one sample, sequenced in a study of cytomegalovirus exposure and HLA in healthy donors. Repertoires were generated with immunoSEQ multiplex PCR, while TCRdb's copy carries only in-frame clones and drops some. This repertoire shows about 170,000 clones, over 70% found once; its top ten account for roughly 3%. The sequencing sample was made of PBMCs. Receptors were obtained from a woman aged 45-65 years in good health and CMV-seropositive. Both conserved end residues are trimmed from each CDR3.

>TRBJ2-2|TRBV25-1
ASSEWSAGSATGELF
>TRBJ1-2|TRBV5-1
ASSGQPTDYGYT
>TRBJ2-7|TRBV4-3
ASSQGPYRGDEQY
>TRBJ1-2|TRBV5-6
ASMESWRYYGYT
>TRBJ2-3|TRBV7-6
ASSLGEADTQY
>TRBJ2-3|TRBV30
ACVAGAAGDTQY
>TRBJ1-2|TRBV5-4
ASSSLTARSVGYT
>TRBJ2-7|TRBV5-1
ASSLGTEPTYEQY
>TRBJ1-2|TRBV7-2
ASSLDPIAPGRGNGYT
>TRBJ1-1|TRBV5-6
ASSPDWNTEAF
>TRBJ2-2|TRBV19
ASSRTGELF
>TRBJ1-5|TRBV28
ASRPGGRGQPQH
>TRBJ1-2|TRBV28
ASSQGQRYGYT
>TRBJ2-5|TRBV5-1
ASSFTSGQETQY
>TRBJ1-2|TRBV19
ASSIDRSNYGYT
>TRBJ2-3|TRBV15
ATSSNRKGTSRDTQY
>TRBJ2-1|TRBV7-3
ASSPELSSGGYNEQF
>TRBJ2-1|TRBV7-2
ASSSLGGGTHQF
>TRBJ1-3|TRBV9
ASSGLGNTIY
>TRBJ1-1|TRBV28
ASTPQGSTEAF
>TRBJ1-1|TRBV5-4
ASSLVGGRWTEAF
>TRBJ2-1|TRBV29-1
SVEEGQLYNEQF